These 25 T cell receptor beta chains were all obtained from the same sample, sequenced in a study of cytomegalovirus exposure and HLA in healthy donors. Amplification used 60 Vbeta primers and 13 Jbeta primers. TCRdb's copy holds only in-frame clones and misses some; the assay was immunoSEQ multiplex PCR. The data hold about 210,000 clones, with 75% to 80% observed a single time. The specimen was PBMCs. Every receptor here comes from a male donor in good health and CMV-seronegative.

This chain connects TRBV6-5 to TRBJ1-1; 9 positions agree with TRBD1. Germline CDR1 and CDR2: MNHEY and SVGAGI. V shed 7 bases and J 4 bases; nucleotides not matched to a gene: 4. This CDR3 has 13 residues. The chain's CDR3 is CASMEQGATEAFF. CDR3 sequence (DNA): TGTGCCAGCATGGAACAGGGGGCCACTGAAGCTTTCTTT.

J is TRBJ1-3 and V is TRBV6-1; no firm D call. The germline gives CDR1 MNHNS, CDR2 SASEGT. CDR3 length equals 13 residues. Trimming took off 7 bases at V and 2 bases at J, with 9 bases between the two ends. The CDR3 bases are TGTGCCAGCACCAAAGCCCCTGGAAACACCATATATTTT. This translates into CASTKAPGNTIYF.

The V and J genes are TRBV19 and TRBJ1-5, with TRBD1 matching 8 bases. The length of the CDR3 is 15 residues. Per the germline V gene, CDR1 is LNHDA and CDR2 is SQIVND (reference sequence). Trimming at V came to 5 bases and at J to 1 base, leaving 4 bases not matched to a gene. The DNA for the CDR3 is TGTGCCAGTAGTCGACAGGGGTCGAGCAATCAGCCCCAGCATTTT. Encoded protein: CASSRQGSSNQPQHF.

This chain links TRBV18 with TRBJ2-1, with D perhaps matching TRBD1 (6 bases). This CDR3 is built from 16 residues. Germline V lookup: CDR1 KGHSH, CDR2 LQKENI. The V gene lost 6 bases and the J gene lost 0 bases, with 15 bases spanning the gap. The CDR3 nucleotides read TGTGCCAGCTCGCCCCCGGGACAAATCTCCTACAATGAGCAGTTCTTC. Its translation is CASSPPGQISYNEQFF.

The V gene is TRBV5-1, the J gene TRBJ2-1; D perhaps matches TRBD2 (6 bases). Trimming took off 0 bases at V and 0 bases at J, with 19 bases between the two ends. This CDR3 has 19 amino acids. Germline assignment: CDR1 SGHRS and CDR2 YFSETQ. The CDR3 region is CASSLDPPVRDTSYNEQFF. Written as DNA, the CDR3 is TGCGCCAGCAGCTTGGACCCCCCGGTGCGGGATACCTCCTACAATGAGCAGTTCTTC.

The chain is built from TRBV5-1 and TRBJ1-1; D gene ambiguous. Between the trimmed V and J ends, which lost 6 bases and 5 bases, there was a span of 8 bases. From germline, CDR1 is SGHRS and CDR2 YFSETQ. CDR3 size: 11 residues. CDR3: CASITRTEAFF. The CDR3 DNA sequence: TGCGCCAGCATCACCCGGACTGAAGCTTTCTTT.

V gene TRBV6-5 combines with J gene TRBJ2-3; D unclear. The CDR3 runs to 14 residues. Trimming cost V 2 bases and J 0 bases, with 6 bases left between them. CDR1 and CDR2 (germline): MNHEY, SVGAGI. CDR3 sequence: CASSYATSTDTQYF. Here the CDR3 DNA reads TGTGCCAGCAGTTACGCGACTAGCACAGATACGCAGTATTTT.

The J gene is TRBJ1-4, the V gene TRBV5-5, with 7 bases that match TRBD1. Germline CDR1 reads SGHKS; CDR2 reads YYEKEE (reference sequence). The CDR3 runs 15 residues. V shed 4 bases and J 4 bases; nucleotides not matched to a gene: 7. In DNA, the CDR3 is TGTGCCAGCAGCACCCCGGGACAGATTAATGAAAAACTGTTTTTT. Its translation: CASSTPGQINEKLFF.

This sequence joins TRBV5-6 and TRBJ2-3; a possible D gene is TRBD2 (6 bases). CDR3 length: 15 residues. Germline V gene lookup returns CDR1 SGHDT and CDR2 YYEEEE. Deletions cut 6 bases from V and 5 bases from J, with 19 bases between. The CDR3 reads CASTTVGGGGDTQYF. The CDR3 coding sequence is TGTGCCAGCACCACAGTTGGGGGAGGTGGAGATACGCAGTATTTT.

V is TRBV30 and J is TRBJ2-7; possibly TRBD1 for D (5 bases). V shed 4 bases and J shed 9 bases, with 19 bases lying between them. Germline V CDR1 and CDR2: GTSNPN, SVGIG (reference sequence). This CDR3 contains 13 residues. The CDR3 DNA is TGTGCCTGGATAGGGCAGGGAACAGCGCCGCAGTACTTC. Amino acids: CAWIGQGTAPQYF.

This chain connects TRBV7-9 to TRBJ1-5; D is uncertain. The CDR3 length is 15 residues. Germline V gives CDR1 SEHNR, CDR2 FQNEAQ (reference sequence). The V gene lost 5 bases and the J gene lost 6 bases, with 17 bases spanning the gap. The CDR3 here is CASSGIQSIGQPQHF. The CDR3 DNA reads TGTGCCAGCAGCGGCATACAGAGCATCGGTCAGCCCCAGCATTTT.

The chain carries TRBV6-5 and TRBJ2-5; 7 bases agree with TRBD1. The last part of the DNA fits TRBJ2-7 better; the J call may be wrong. In germline, CDR1 is MNHEY, CDR2 SVGAGI. The CDR3 is made up of 13 amino acids. CDR3 amino acids: CASSLTGLDEQYF. For the CDR3, the DNA is TGTGCCAGCAGCCTGACAGGGTTGGACGAGCAGTACTTC.

This clone was picked up a small number of times. This rearrangement joins TRBV7-3 to TRBJ2-2; D is possibly TRBD2 (7 bases). Trimming pared 1 base from V and 3 bases from J, leaving 15 bases between. Germline lookup yields CDR1 SGHTA and CDR2 FQGTGA. CDR3 length equals 17 residues. In nucleotides, the CDR3 is TGTGCCAGCAGCTTAAGGGGGGGCCAGGTAGACACCGGGGAGCTGTTTTTT. Translation gives CASSLRGGQVDTGELFF.

V is TRBV27 and J is TRBJ1-1; D call uncertain. Germline CDR1 is MNHEY and CDR2 is SMNVEV (reference sequence). Trimming removed 8 bases at V and 3 bases at J, with 7 bases between. The CDR3 covers 11 residues. The CDR3 nucleotides read TGTGCCAGCGCCCGGGACACTGAAGCTTTCTTT. It specifies CASARDTEAFF.

The chain carries TRBV19 and TRBJ1-1, with a possible D match to TRBD1 (5 bases). CDR1 is LNHDA, CDR2 SQIVND, per germline (reference sequence). The CDR3 contains 14 residues. V was shortened by 3 bases and J by 6 bases, with 14 bases between the two germline ends. The CDR3 spells CASSIPGGSAEAFF. The CDR3 DNA sequence: TGTGCCAGTAGTATTCCCGGGGGGTCTGCTGAAGCTTTCTTT.

The J gene is TRBJ2-1, the V gene TRBV15, with 8 bases identical to TRBD2. The J segment lost 8 bases and the V segment lost 4 bases, leaving 13 bases of the junction unmatched. The germline V gene has CDR1 LNHNV and CDR2 YYDKDF (reference sequence). The CDR3 loop spans 16 amino acids. CDR3 in amino acids: CATSTQTERGFDEQFF. The CDR3 coding sequence is TGTGCCACCAGCACCCAAACTGAGCGGGGGTTCGATGAGCAGTTCTTC.

CDR3 in amino acids: CASSVSNRDSSYNSPLHF. For the CDR3, the DNA is TGTGCCAGCAGCGTATCTAACAGGGATTCCTCCTATAATTCACCCCTCCACTTT. The V and J genes are TRBV9 and TRBJ1-6; D possibly corresponds to TRBD1 (6 bases). The CDR3 consists of 18 residues. Trimming cost V 1 base and J 0 bases, with 14 bases left between them. CDR1 SGDLS and CDR2 YYNGEE come from the germline V gene.

This clone was found once. This CDR3 is CASSGLGTGNYGYTF. The DNA of the CDR3 is TGTGCCAGCAGCGGGCTGGGGACAGGAAACTATGGCTACACCTTC. The chain employs TRBV6-1 and TRBJ1-2; 8 bases line up with TRBD1. Germline values: CDR1 MNHNS, CDR2 SASEGT. The CDR3 has 15 residues. After removal of 6 bases from V and 2 bases from J, the junction contained 8 bases not matched to a gene.

The chain uses TRBV14 and TRBJ1-2, with D hard to call. The length of the CDR3 is 14 residues. The germline V and J ends were trimmed by 2 bases and 4 bases, with 11 bases remaining between them. Germline assignment: CDR1 SGHDN and CDR2 FVKESK. Written as DNA, the CDR3 is TGTGCCAGCAGCCAACGGGGAGTAATCTATGGCTACACCTTC. This encodes CASSQRGVIYGYTF.

Written as DNA, the CDR3 is TGTGCCAGCAGCTTGAAGGCCGGACAGGGGAAAAGCTATGGCTACACCTTC. Translation: CASSLKAGQGKSYGYTF. The V call is TRBV5-6, the J call TRBJ1-2, with TRBD1 matching over 9 bases. This CDR3 contains 17 residues. CDR1 SGHDT and CDR2 YYEEEE come from the germline V gene. The junction had 11 bases not matched to a gene; V was cut back by 1 base and J by 4 bases.

CDR3 amino acids: CASSGGTHGETQYF. In nucleotides, the CDR3 is TGTGCCAGCAGCGGCGGGACCCATGGGGAGACCCAGTACTTC. The V call is TRBV7-3, the J call TRBJ2-5, with D tentatively TRBD2 (6 bases). The CDR3 sequence is 14 residues long. V lost 5 bases, J lost 5 bases, and 15 bases lay in between. Germline V lookup: CDR1 SGHTA, CDR2 FQGTGA.

This chain links TRBV4-1 with TRBJ2-1; 10 nucleotides line up with TRBD2. Germline V gives CDR1 MGHRA, CDR2 YSYEKL. The CDR3 contains 15 residues. The V gene end was trimmed by 3 bases and the J gene end by 8 bases; junction bases not matched to a gene: 7. CDR3 bases: TGCGCCAGCAGCCAGGTCCTAGCGGGAGCCCATGAGCAGTTCTTC. Encoded protein: CASSQVLAGAHEQFF.

V gene TRBV27 combines with J gene TRBJ1-1; D unresolved. The germline V gene encodes CDR1 MNHEY and CDR2 SMNVEV (reference sequence). V was trimmed by 6 bases and J by 0 bases, leaving 14 bases between them. CDR3 length equals 15 residues. CDR3 in DNA: TGTGCCAGCAGCCTAGACCCTTTCATGAACACTGAAGCTTTCTTT. This codes for CASSLDPFMNTEAFF.

The chain is built from TRBV5-6 and TRBJ1-3; possibly TRBD1 for D (5 bases). Trimming removed 0 bases from V and 0 bases from J, with 10 bases in between. There are 16 residues in the CDR3. Germline CDR1 is SGHDT and CDR2 is YYEEEE. This CDR3 reads CASSLVVGVSGNTIYF. Here the CDR3 DNA reads TGTGCCAGCAGCTTGGTGGTAGGGGTCTCTGGAAACACCATATATTTT.

In this sample, this clone turned up once. The chain uses TRBV6-6 and TRBJ2-7; 14 bases align to TRBD2. Trimming at V came to 7 bases and at J to 4 bases, leaving 6 bases not matched to a gene. The germline V gene encodes CDR1 MNHNY and CDR2 SVGAGI (reference sequence). This CDR3 contains 15 residues. In DNA form, the CDR3 reads TGTGCCAGCAAGGCGGGGACTAGCGGGGGTTACGAGCAGTACTTC. This codes for CASKAGTSGGYEQYF.